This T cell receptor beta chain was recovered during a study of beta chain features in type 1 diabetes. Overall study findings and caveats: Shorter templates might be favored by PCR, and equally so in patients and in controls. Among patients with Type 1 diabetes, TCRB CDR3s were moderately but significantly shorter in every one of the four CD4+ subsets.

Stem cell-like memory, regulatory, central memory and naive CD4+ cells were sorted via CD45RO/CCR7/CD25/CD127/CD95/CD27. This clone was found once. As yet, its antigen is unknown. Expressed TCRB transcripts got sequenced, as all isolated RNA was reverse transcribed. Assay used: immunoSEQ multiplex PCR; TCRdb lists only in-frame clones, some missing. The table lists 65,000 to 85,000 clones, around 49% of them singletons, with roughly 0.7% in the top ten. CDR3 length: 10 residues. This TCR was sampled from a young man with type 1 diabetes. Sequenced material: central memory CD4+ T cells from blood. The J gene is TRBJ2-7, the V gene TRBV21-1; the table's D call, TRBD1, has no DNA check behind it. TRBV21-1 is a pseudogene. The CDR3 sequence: CASSQYEQYF. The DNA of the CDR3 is TGTGCCAGCAGTCAGTACGAGCAGTACTTC.